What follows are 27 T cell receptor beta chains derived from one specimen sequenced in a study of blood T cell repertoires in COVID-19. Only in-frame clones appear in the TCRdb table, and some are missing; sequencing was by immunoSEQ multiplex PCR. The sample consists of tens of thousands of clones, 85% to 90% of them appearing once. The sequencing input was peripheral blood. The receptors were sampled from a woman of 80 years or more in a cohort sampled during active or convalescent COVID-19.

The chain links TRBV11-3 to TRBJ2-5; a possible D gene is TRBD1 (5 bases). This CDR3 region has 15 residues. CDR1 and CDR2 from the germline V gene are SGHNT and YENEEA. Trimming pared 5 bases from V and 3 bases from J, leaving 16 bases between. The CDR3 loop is CASSNSRVSEETQYF. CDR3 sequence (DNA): TGTGCCAGCAGCAACAGCAGGGTATCAGAAGAGACCCAGTACTTC.

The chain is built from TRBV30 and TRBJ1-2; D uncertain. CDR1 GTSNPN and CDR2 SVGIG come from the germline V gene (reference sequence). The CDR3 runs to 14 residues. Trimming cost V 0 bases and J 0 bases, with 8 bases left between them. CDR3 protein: CAWSVRGANYGYTF. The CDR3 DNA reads TGTGCCTGGAGTGTACGCGGTGCTAACTATGGCTACACCTTC.

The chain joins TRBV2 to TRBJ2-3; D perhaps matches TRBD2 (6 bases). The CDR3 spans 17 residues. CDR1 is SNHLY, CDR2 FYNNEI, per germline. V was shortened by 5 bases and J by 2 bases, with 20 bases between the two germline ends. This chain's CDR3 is CASSPRGAGGVTDTQYF. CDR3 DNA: TGTGCCAGCAGTCCCCGGGGAGCGGGCGGGGTCACAGATACGCAGTATTTT. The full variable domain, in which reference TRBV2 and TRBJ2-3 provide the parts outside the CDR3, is EPEVTQTPSHQVTQMGQEVILRCVPISNHLYFYWYRQILGQKVEFLVSFYNNEISEKSEIFDDQFSVERPDGSNFTLKIRSTKLEDSAMYFCASSPRGAGGVTDTQYFGPGTRLTVL.

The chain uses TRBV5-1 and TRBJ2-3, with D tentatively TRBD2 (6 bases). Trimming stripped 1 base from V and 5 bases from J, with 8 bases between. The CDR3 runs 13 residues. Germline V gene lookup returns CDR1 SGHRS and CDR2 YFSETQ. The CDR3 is CASSLWGGDTQYF. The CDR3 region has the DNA TGCGCCAGCAGCTTGTGGGGAGGAGATACGCAGTATTTT.

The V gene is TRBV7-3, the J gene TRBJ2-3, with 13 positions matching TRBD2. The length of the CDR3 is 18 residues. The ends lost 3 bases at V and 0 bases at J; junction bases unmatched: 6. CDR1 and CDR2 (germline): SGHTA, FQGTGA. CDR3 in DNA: TGTGCCAGCAGCTTCCGACTAGCGGGAGGTGCTAGCACAGATACGCAGTATTTT. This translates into CASSFRLAGGASTDTQYF.

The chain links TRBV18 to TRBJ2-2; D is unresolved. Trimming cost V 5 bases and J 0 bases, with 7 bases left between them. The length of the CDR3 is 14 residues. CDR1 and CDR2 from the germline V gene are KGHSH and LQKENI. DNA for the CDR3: TGTGCCAGCTCAAGCGATTCGAACACCGGGGAGCTGTTTTTT. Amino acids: CASSSDSNTGELFF.

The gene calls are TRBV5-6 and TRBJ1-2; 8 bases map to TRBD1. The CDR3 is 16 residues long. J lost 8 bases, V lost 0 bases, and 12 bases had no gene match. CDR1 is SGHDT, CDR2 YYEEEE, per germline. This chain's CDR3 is CASSLAAGGEVWGYTF. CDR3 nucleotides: TGTGCCAGCAGCTTGGCGGCAGGGGGCGAGGTATGGGGCTACACCTTC.

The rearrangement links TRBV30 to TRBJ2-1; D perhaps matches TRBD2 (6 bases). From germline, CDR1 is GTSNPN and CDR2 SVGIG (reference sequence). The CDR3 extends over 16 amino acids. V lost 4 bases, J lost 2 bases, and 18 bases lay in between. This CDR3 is CAWKPTGSGAYNEQFF. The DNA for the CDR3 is TGTGCCTGGAAACCCACCGGCTCGGGGGCCTACAATGAGCAGTTCTTC.

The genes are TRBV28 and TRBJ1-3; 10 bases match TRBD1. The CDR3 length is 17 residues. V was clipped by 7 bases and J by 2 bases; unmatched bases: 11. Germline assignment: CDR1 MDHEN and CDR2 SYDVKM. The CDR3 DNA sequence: TGTGCCAGCACTAGACAGGGGGCTAAATTTGCTGGAAACACCATATATTTT. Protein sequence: CASTRQGAKFAGNTIYF. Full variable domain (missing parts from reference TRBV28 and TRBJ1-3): DVKVTQSSRYLVKRTGEKVFLECVQDMDHENMFWYRQDPGLGLRLIYFSYDVKMKEKGDIPEGYSVSREKKERFSLILESASTNQTSMYLCASTRQGAKFAGNTIYFGEGSWLTVV.

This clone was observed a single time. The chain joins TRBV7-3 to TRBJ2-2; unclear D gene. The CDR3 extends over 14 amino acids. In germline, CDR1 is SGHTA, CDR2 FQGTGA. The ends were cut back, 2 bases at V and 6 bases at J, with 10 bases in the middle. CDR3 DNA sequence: TGTGCCAGCAGCTTAGTCGGTTCCCCCGGGGAGCTGTTTTTT. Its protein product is CASSLVGSPGELFF.

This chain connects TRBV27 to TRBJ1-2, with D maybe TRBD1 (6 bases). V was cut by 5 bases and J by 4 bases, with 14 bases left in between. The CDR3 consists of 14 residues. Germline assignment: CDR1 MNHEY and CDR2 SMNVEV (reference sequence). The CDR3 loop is CASSPGVVGYGYTF. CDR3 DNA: TGTGCCAGCAGTCCAGGGGTAGTGGGCTATGGCTACACCTTC.

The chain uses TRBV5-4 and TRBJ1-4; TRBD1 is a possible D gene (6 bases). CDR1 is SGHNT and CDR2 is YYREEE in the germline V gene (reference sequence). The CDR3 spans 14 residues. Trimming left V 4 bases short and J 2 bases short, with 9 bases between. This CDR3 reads CASSTTGTNEKLFF. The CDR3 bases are TGTGCCAGCAGCACAACAGGGACTAATGAAAAACTGTTTTTT.

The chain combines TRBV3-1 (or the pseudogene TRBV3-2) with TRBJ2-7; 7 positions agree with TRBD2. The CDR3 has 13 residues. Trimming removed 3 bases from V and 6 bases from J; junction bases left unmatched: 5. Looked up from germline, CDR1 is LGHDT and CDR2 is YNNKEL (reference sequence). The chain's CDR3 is CASSQTAGTEQYF. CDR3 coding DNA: TGTGCCAGCAGCCAGACAGCGGGAACCGAGCAGTACTTC.

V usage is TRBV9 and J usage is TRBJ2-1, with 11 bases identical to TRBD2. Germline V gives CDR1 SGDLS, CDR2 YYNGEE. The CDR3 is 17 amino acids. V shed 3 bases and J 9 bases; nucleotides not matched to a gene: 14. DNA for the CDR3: TGTGCCAGCAGCGCAATCGTTACTAGCGGGAGCTTCGGTGAGCAGTTCTTC. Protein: CASSAIVTSGSFGEQFF. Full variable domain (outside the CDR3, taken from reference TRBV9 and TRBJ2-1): DSGVTQTPKHLITATGQRVTLRCSPRSGDLSVYWYQQSLDQGLQFLIQYYNGEERAKGNILERFSAQQFPDLHSELNLSSLELGDSALYFCASSAIVTSGSFGEQFFGPGTRLTVL.

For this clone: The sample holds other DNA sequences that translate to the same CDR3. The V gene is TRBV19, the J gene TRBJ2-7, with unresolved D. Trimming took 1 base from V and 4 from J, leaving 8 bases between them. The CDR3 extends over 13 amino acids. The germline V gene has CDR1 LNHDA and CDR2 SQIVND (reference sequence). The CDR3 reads CASSIVSGYEQYF. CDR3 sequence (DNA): TGTGCCAGTAGTATAGTGTCGGGTTACGAGCAGTACTTC.

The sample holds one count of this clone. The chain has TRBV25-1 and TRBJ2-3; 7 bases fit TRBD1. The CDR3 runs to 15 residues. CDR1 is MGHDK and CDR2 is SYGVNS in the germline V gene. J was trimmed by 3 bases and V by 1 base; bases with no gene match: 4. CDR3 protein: CASSELGGDTDTQYF. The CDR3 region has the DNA TGTGCCAGCAGTGAATTAGGGGGCGATACAGATACGCAGTATTTT.

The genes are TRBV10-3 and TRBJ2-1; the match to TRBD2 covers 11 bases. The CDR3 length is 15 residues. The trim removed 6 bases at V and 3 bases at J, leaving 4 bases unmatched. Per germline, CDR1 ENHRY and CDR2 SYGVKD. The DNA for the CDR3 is TGTGCCATCAGGGCTAGCGGGGGGATCTACAATGAGCAGTTCTTC. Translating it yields CAIRASGGIYNEQFF.

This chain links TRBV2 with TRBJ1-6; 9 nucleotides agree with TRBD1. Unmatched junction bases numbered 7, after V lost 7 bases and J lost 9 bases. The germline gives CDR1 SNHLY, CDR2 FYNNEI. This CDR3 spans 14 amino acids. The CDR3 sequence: CASIPDRGGSPLHF. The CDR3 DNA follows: TGTGCCAGCATTCCGGACAGGGGTGGTTCACCCCTCCACTTT.

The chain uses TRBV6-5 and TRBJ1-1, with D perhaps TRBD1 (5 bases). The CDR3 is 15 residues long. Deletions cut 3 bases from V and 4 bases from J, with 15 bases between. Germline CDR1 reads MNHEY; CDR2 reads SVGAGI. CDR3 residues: CASSYSAGGITEAFF. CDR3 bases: TGTGCCAGCAGTTATTCGGCGGGGGGTATCACTGAAGCTTTCTTT.

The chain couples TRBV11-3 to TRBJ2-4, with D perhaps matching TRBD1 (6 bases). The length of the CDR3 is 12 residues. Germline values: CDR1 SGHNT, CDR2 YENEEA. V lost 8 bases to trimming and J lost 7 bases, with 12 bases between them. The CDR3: CASGDRSNIQYF. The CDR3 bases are TGTGCCAGCGGCGACAGGAGTAACATTCAGTACTTC.

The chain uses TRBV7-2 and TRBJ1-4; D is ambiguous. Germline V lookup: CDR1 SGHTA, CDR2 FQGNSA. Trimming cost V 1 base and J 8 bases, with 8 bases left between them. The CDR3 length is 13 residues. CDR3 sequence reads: CASSLGPVEKLFF. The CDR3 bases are TGTGCCAGCAGCTTAGGGCCAGTGGAAAAACTGTTTTTT.

The CDR3 DNA reads TGTGCCAGCTCACCCGGGACAGTAGCTAACTATGGCTACACCTTC. Translating gives CASSPGTVANYGYTF. The chain couples TRBV18 to TRBJ1-2; 7 nucleotides match TRBD1. Per germline, CDR1 KGHSH and CDR2 LQKENI. This CDR3 region has 15 residues. V lost 3 bases and J lost 0; bases outside the gene matches: 4.

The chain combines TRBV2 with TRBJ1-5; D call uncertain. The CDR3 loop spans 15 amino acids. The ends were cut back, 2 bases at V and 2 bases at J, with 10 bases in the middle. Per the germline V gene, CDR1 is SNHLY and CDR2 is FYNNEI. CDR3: CASSENYSGNQPQHF. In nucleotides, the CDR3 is TGTGCCAGCAGTGAAAATTATTCAGGCAATCAGCCCCAGCATTTT. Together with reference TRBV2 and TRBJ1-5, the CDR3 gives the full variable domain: EPEVTQTPSHQVTQMGQEVILRCVPISNHLYFYWYRQILGQKVEFLVSFYNNEISEKSEIFDDQFSVERPDGSNFTLKIRSTKLEDSAMYFCASSENYSGNQPQHFGDGTRLSIL.

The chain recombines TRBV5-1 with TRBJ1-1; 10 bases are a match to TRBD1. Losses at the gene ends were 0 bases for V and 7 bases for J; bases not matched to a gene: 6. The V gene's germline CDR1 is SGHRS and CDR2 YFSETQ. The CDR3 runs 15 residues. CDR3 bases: TGCGCCAGCAGCTTGGAGACAGGGGGCGAAGATGAAGCTTTCTTT. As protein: CASSLETGGEDEAFF.

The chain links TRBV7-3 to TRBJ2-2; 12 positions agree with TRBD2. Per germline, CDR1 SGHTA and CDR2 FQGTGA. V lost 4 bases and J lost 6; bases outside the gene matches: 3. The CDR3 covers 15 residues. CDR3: CASSSASGRAGELFF. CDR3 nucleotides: TGTGCCAGCAGCTCGGCTAGCGGGAGGGCCGGGGAGCTGTTTTTT. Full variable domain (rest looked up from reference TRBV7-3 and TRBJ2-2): GAGVSQTPSNKVTEKGKYVELRCDPISGHTALYWYRQSLGQGPEFLIYFQGTGAADDSGLPNDRFFAVRPEGSVSTLKIQRTERGDSAVYLCASSSASGRAGELFFGEGSRLTVL.

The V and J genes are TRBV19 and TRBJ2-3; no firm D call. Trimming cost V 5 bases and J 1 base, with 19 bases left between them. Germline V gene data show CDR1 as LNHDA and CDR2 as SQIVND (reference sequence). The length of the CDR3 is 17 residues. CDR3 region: CASSAARMTSRTDTQYF. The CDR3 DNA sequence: TGTGCCAGTAGTGCTGCCAGAATGACTTCCCGCACAGATACGCAGTATTTT.

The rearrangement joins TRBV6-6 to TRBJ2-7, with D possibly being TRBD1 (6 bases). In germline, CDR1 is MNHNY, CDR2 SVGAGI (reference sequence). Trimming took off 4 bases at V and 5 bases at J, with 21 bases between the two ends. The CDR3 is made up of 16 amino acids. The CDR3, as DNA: TGTGCCAGCAGTTTAGACGGGACAAATTTTAAGGACGAGCAGTACTTC. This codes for CASSLDGTNFKDEQYF.